What follows are 8 T cell receptor beta chains derived from one specimen sequenced in a study of blood T cell repertoires in COVID-19. Measured with immunoSEQ multiplex PCR; TCRdb has only the in-frame clones, and not every one. This table holds around 210,000 clones, 85% found once. The sequencing sample was made of peripheral blood. These receptors were taken from a man aged 60 to 69 with COVID-19, enrolled during active disease.

The genes are TRBV4-3 and TRBJ1-6; D call uncertain. Trimming cost V 2 bases and J 1 base, with 9 bases left between them. The CDR3 extends over 16 amino acids. The germline CDR1 and CDR2 sequences are LGHNA and YSLEER. Here the CDR3 reads CASSQTVGSYNSPLHF. CDR3 in DNA: TGCGCCAGCAGCCAAACCGTCGGGTCCTATAATTCACCCCTCCACTTT.

The rearrangement uses TRBV29-1 and TRBJ2-1; TRBD2 is a possible D gene (6 bases). Trimming removed 1 base at V and 8 bases at J, with 21 bases between. Germline V gives CDR1 SQVTM, CDR2 ANQGSEA. CDR3 length: 16 amino acids. The CDR3 protein is CSVEVGGGGRRYEQFF. For the CDR3, the DNA is TGCAGCGTTGAAGTTGGTGGGGGTGGGAGGAGGTATGAGCAGTTCTTC.

In this sample, this clone turned up once. This rearrangement joins TRBV9 to TRBJ1-4; D remains unclear. Germline CDR1 reads SGDLS; CDR2 reads YYNGEE. The CDR3 is 14 residues long. V lost 3 bases, J lost 0 bases, and 6 bases lay in between. The CDR3 sequence: CASSASATNEKLFF. In DNA, the CDR3 is TGTGCCAGCAGCGCCAGCGCAACTAATGAAAAACTGTTTTTT.

The V gene is TRBV19, the J gene TRBJ2-5; 9 bases agree with TRBD2. Looked up from germline, CDR1 is LNHDA and CDR2 is SQIVND (reference sequence). The CDR3 is 14 residues long. The ends lost 6 bases at V and 0 bases at J; junction bases unmatched: 2. The CDR3 DNA sequence: TGTGCCAGTAGCGGGACTAGCAACCAAGAGACCCAGTACTTC. Protein: CASSGTSNQETQYF.

The chain links TRBV19 to TRBJ2-1, with unresolved D. The V end lost 9 bases, the J end lost 5 bases, and 20 bases lay between the germline ends. The CDR3 is made up of 15 amino acids. Germline loops: CDR1 LNHDA, CDR2 SQIVND (reference sequence). DNA for the CDR3: TGTGCCAGCTCGGTGGTCGAGAGACTTGACAATGAGCAGTTCTTC. This sequence encodes CASSVVERLDNEQFF.

V and J are TRBV19 and TRBJ2-6; 7 nucleotides line up with TRBD2. With V trimmed by 3 bases and J by 1 base, 12 bases remained unmatched. The CDR3 consists of 19 residues. Germline V gene lookup returns CDR1 LNHDA and CDR2 SQIVND (reference sequence). The CDR3 nucleotides are TGTGCCAGTAGTATCATCAGGAGGGAGGGTACGTCTGGGGCCAACGTCCTGACTTTC. Amino acids: CASSIIRREGTSGANVLTF.

This clone was seen a handful of times. The chain uses TRBV27 and TRBJ1-2; 8 bases line up with TRBD1. J was trimmed by 6 bases and V by 0 bases; bases with no gene match: 9. CDR3 length equals 16 residues. Per the germline V gene, CDR1 is MNHEY and CDR2 is SMNVEV (reference sequence). CDR3 DNA sequence: TGTGCCAGCAGTTTATCCTACCAGGGGGCGCGGGATGGCTACACCTTC. This encodes CASSLSYQGARDGYTF.

This chain joins TRBV9 and TRBJ1-4; 8 nucleotides match TRBD1. The CDR3 extends over 14 amino acids. CDR1 and CDR2 (germline): SGDLS, YYNGEE. Unmatched junction bases numbered 7, after V lost 4 bases and J lost 8 bases. The CDR3, as DNA: TGTGCCAGCAGCCCCGGACAGGGCGGAGAAAAACTGTTTTTT. This sequence encodes CASSPGQGGEKLFF.